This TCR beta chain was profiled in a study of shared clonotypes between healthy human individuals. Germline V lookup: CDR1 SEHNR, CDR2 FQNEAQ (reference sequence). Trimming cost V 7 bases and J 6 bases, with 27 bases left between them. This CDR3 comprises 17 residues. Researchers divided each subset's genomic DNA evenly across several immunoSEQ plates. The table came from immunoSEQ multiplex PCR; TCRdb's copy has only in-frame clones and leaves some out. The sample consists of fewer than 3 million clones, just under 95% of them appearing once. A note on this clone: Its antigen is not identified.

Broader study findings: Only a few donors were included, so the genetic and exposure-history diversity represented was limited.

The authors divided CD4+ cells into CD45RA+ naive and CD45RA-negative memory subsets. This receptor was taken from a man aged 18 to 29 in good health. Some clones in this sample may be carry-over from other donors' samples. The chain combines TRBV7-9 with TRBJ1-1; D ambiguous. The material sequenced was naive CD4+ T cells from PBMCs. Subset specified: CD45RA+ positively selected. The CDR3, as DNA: TGTGCCAGCAACCATCCGGGATTGGAGGCCCCGAGGTCTGAAGCTTTCTTT. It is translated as CASNHPGLEAPRSEAFF.